The rows below give T cell receptor beta chains drawn from one sample of a study of OX40 agonist ivuxolimab in advanced cancers. Produced via immunoSEQ multiplex PCR; TCRdb's table is partial and in-frame only. The sample holds some 70,000 clones; approximately 90% are singletons and the top ten take approximately 1.1%. The specimen was CD4+ or CD8+ T cells sorted from blood, collected in a trial of the OX40 agonist ivuxolimab. These receptors were obtained from an adult with an advanced solid tumor such as melanoma, head and neck, liver or kidney cancer. The CDR3 runs from the conserved cysteine through the conserved F or W. The order of the fields is D gene, V gene, J gene, clone size, CDR3 DNA, CDR3 protein. D genes are given only for firm matches. Clone size is stated in some rows and not others, as once, few, many or a class when expanded.

NA	TRBV6-1	TRBJ1-1	NA	TGTGCAGGAGGTCGTAGGGAGATGAACACTGAAGCTTTCTTT	CAGGRREMNTEAFF
NA	TRBV5-1	TRBJ1-2	NA	TGCGCCAGCAGCCCAGAGACAGGTAGAGGCTACACCTTC	CASSPETGRGYTF
TRBD1	TRBV6-8	TRBJ2-1	NA	TGTGCCAGCAGTCCGCGGGGACAGGTCAATGAGCAGTTCTTC	CASSPRGQVNEQFF
NA	TRBV7-8	TRBJ1-5	NA	TGTGCCAGCAGCGCCGACAATCAGCCCCAGCATTTT	CASSADNQPQHF
NA	TRBV30	TRBJ2-7	NA	TGTGCCTGGGGACCGGAACTCTACGAGCAGTACTTC	CAWGPELYEQYF
NA	TRBV25-1	TRBJ1-1	few	TGTGCCAGCAAAGGACAGACGAGCACTGAAGCTTTCTTT	CASKGQTSTEAFF
NA	TRBV5-1	TRBJ1-1	NA	TGCGCCAGCAGCTTTCTTTCCGGATATAACACTGAAGCTTTCTTT	CASSFLSGYNTEAFF
TRBD1	TRBV27	TRBJ1-1	NA	TGTGCCAGCAGACGGGGACAGGGGGACACTGAAGCTTTCTTT	CASRRGQGDTEAFF
NA	TRBV6-5	TRBJ1-3	NA	TGTGCCAGCAGTTGGTCGGACCCTAGGGAAGGAAACACCATATATTTT	CASSWSDPREGNTIYF
NA	TRBV14	TRBJ1-1	NA	TGTGCCAGCAGCCAAGTCGCAGGGTATATTGAAGCTTTCTTT	CASSQVAGYIEAFF
NA	TRBV29-1	TRBJ2-3	NA	TGCAGCGTCCGTCGAGAAGGGCGCACAGATACGCAGTATTTT	CSVRREGRTDTQYF
NA	TRBV7-9	TRBJ1-2	NA	TGTGCCAGCAGCCCCAGGGGATTGGAAGGCTACACCTTC	CASSPRGLEGYTF
NA	TRBV5-6	TRBJ1-6	NA	TGTGCCAGCAGCTGGGGAGATCAAGATTCACCCCTCCACTTT	CASSWGDQDSPLHF
NA	TRBV10-2	TRBJ2-1	NA	TGCGCCAGCAGGGACACCTACAATGAGCAGTTCTTC	CASRDTYNEQFF
TRBD2	TRBV2	TRBJ2-5	NA	TGTGCCAGCAGAGTACTAGCGATACAAGAGACCCAGTACTTC	CASRVLAIQETQYF
TRBD1	TRBV7-9	TRBJ2-1	NA	TGTGCCAGCAGCCTAGGGGGCCCGAATGAGCAGTTCTTC	CASSLGGPNEQFF
NA	TRBV29-1	TRBJ1-2	NA	TGCAGCGTTGATCCGGGGGCGCCGGATGGCTACACCTTC	CSVDPGAPDGYTF
TRBD1	TRBV5-1	TRBJ1-2	once	TGCGCCAGCAGGACCGGGACAGCTAACTATGGCTACACCTTC	CASRTGTANYGYTF
NA	TRBV19	TRBJ1-5	NA	TGTGCCAGTAAGCTGCCGGGGGGCGTGGGCAATCAGCCCCAGCATTTT	CASKLPGGVGNQPQHF
NA	TRBV4-1	TRBJ1-2	few	TGCGCCAGCAGCCAAGGTCCGGACGGGAACTATGGCTACACCTTC	CASSQGPDGNYGYTF
NA	TRBV28	TRBJ1-3	NA	TGTGCCAGCAGTCCCCAGGTCTCTGGAAACACCATATATTTT	CASSPQVSGNTIYF
NA	TRBV19	TRBJ2-5	NA	TGTGCCACCCTAAGGGGGGAGACCCAGTACTTC	CATLRGETQYF
TRBD1	TRBV19	TRBJ2-5	NA	TGTGCCAGTAGGCGACAGGGTGGTGAGACCCAGTACTTC	CASRRQGGETQYF
TRBD2	TRBV13	TRBJ2-4	NA	TGTGCCAGCAGCTTACGGCCCGTGGCGGGACTAGCGGGGTCAGGGATTCAGTACTTC	CASSLRPVAGLAGSGIQYF
TRBD1	TRBV6-1	TRBJ1-5	NA	TGTGCCAGCAGTGACCAGGGGGATGACAGCAATCAGCCCCAGCATTTT	CASSDQGDDSNQPQHF
TRBD2	TRBV10-1	TRBJ2-2	NA	TGCGCCAGCAGTCCGCGGGGGGGAATAAACACCGGGGAGCTGTTTTTT	CASSPRGGINTGELFF
TRBD1	TRBV19	TRBJ2-3	NA	TGTGCCAGTACAGGGGGCAATCCAGATACGCAGTATTTT	CASTGGNPDTQYF
NA	TRBV6-1	TRBJ2-2	NA	TGTGCCAGCAGTCGAGAGGGTCCCGGGGAGCTGTTTTTT	CASSREGPGELFF
NA	TRBV29-1	TRBJ2-5	once	TGCAGCGCCGGACAGCTCCAAGAGACCCAGTACTTC	CSAGQLQETQYF
NA	TRBV7-9	TRBJ2-5	NA	TGTGCCAGCAGCCCGGGGTACCAAGAGACCCAGTACTTC	CASSPGYQETQYF
NA	TRBV27	TRBJ1-1	once	TGTGCCAGCAGTTTTAACAGGGCGGGCACTGAAGCTTTCTTT	CASSFNRAGTEAFF
TRBD2	TRBV16	TRBJ2-3	NA	TGTGCCAGCAGCCCGGCGGGGCTAGCGGGAGAAACCGATACGCAGTATTTT	CASSPAGLAGETDTQYF
NA	TRBV6-1	TRBJ1-1	NA	TGTGCCAGCAGTGAGGTCTGGGGGCTGAACACTGAAGCTTTCTTT	CASSEVWGLNTEAFF
NA	TRBV5-4	TRBJ2-2	NA	TGTGCTAGCAGCCCGCCGGAACGCCCCCAAGGAGACGGGGAGCTGTTTTTT	CASSPPERPQGDGELFF
NA	TRBV27	TRBJ2-5	NA	TGTGCCAAAACCAGTGGGCGGGTACCTCAAGAGACCCAGTACTTC	CAKTSGRVPQETQYF
TRBD1	TRBV5-4	TRBJ2-5	NA	TGTGCCAGCAGCCTCGGACAGGGATTCGGAGAGACCCAGTACTTC	CASSLGQGFGETQYF
TRBD1	TRBV10-1	TRBJ2-7	NA	TGCGCCAGCAGCCAAGACAGGGGGCGATACGAGCAGTACTTC	CASSQDRGRYEQYF
NA	TRBV10-3	TRBJ2-1	NA	TGTGCCATCAGTGAGAGCGAGAGGTCCAATGAGCAGTTCTTC	CAISESERSNEQFF
TRBD1	TRBV30	TRBJ2-7	NA	TGTGCCTGGAGTCTAGGGACAGCAACCTACGAGCAGTACTTC	CAWSLGTATYEQYF
TRBD2	TRBV5-1	TRBJ2-5	NA	TGCGCCAGCAGCCGCAGGACTAGCGGGCAAGAAGAGACCCAGTACTTC	CASSRRTSGQEETQYF
NA	TRBV19	TRBJ1-5	NA	TGTGCCAGTAGTATCATGGACGGCAATCAGCCCCAGCATTTT	CASSIMDGNQPQHF
NA	TRBV21-1	TRBJ2-3	NA	TGTGCCAGCGGCTGGTATCGGGACAGGGCCACAGATACGCAGTATTTT	CASGWYRDRATDTQYF
TRBD2	TRBV7-9	TRBJ2-7	NA	TGTGCCAGCAGCCAGGGACTAGCGGGGGGCTACGAGCAGTACTTC	CASSQGLAGGYEQYF
TRBD1	TRBV7-9	TRBJ1-4	medium-sized	TGTGCCAGCAGTCCCGCAAGGACAGGGACAAATGAAAAACTGTTTTTT	CASSPARTGTNEKLFF
NA	TRBV7-2	TRBJ2-1	once	TGTGCCAGCAGCAGACGGGGTATCGATCGTGAGCAGTTCTTC	CASSRRGIDREQFF
NA	TRBV30	TRBJ2-7	NA	TGTGCCTGGAGTAGGGCCCGAAGCGATACGTTCAACGAGCAGTACTTC	CAWSRARSDTFNEQYF
NA	TRBV6-1	TRBJ2-3	NA	TGTGCCACTCTCACAGGCGGCACAGATACGCAGTATTTT	CATLTGGTDTQYF
NA	TRBV9	TRBJ1-2	NA	TGTGCCAGCAGCCCCGACAGATACAACTATGGCTACACCTTC	CASSPDRYNYGYTF
TRBD1	TRBV5-6	TRBJ2-2	NA	TGTGCCAGCACCCGACAGGGGATTGACGGGGAGCTGTTTTTT	CASTRQGIDGELFF
NA	TRBV5-4	TRBJ2-1	NA	TGTGTCAGCAGCTGGGCGCCAGGTAACAATGAGCAGTTCTTC	CVSSWAPGNNEQFF
NA	TRBV10-1	TRBJ2-3	NA	TGCGCCAGCAGTCCCGGCTCCGGCCTCACAGATACGCAGTATTTT	CASSPGSGLTDTQYF
TRBD1	TRBV6-5	TRBJ1-2	once	TGTGCCAGCAGTGTAGACAGGGGAAGTTTGGGCGGCTACACCTTC	CASSVDRGSLGGYTF
NA	TRBV6-1	TRBJ2-2	NA	TGTGCCAGCAGTGAAGGGCTCGGGGAGCTGTTTTTT	CASSEGLGELFF